This T cell receptor beta chain was obtained from a study of T cells expressing NK-cell markers. One entry per CDR3 protein, without DNA, is what TCRdb gives after re-calling the 5' RACE reads. In all, the sample yields 500,000 to 700,000 distinct CDR3 sequences. The CDR3 runs to 13 residues. From germline, CDR1 is MNHEY and CDR2 SVGAGI. The clonotype comes from a man younger than 35 in good health. The chain is built from TRBV6-5 and TRBJ1-5; TCRdb indicates TRBD1, and absent DNA this call remains unverified. The sequencing input was blood T cells: a sorted CD56 or NKG2C T cell subset, CD4+ or CD8+ T cells, or bulk PBMC T cells (not recorded which). CDR3 residues: CASIRQQGQPQHF.